Each of the 28 T cell receptor beta chains below was sequenced from the same sample in a study of blood T cell repertoires in COVID-19. Assay: immunoSEQ multiplex PCR; the TCRdb copy retains only in-frame clones and omits some. The table lists under 300,000 clones, 65% to 90% of them singletons. The sequencing input was peripheral blood. These TCRs come from a woman older than 75 with active or convalescent COVID-19.

The chain has TRBV5-1 and TRBJ1-3, with TRBD1 matching 9 bases. In germline, CDR1 is SGHRS, CDR2 YFSETQ. J gave up 7 bases and V 0 bases, and 2 bases lay outside the gene matches. The CDR3 is made up of 14 amino acids. The CDR3 DNA reads as TGCGCCAGCAGCTTGGAACAGGGGGCGAACACCATATATTTT. The encoded protein is CASSLEQGANTIYF.

The rearrangement uses TRBV5-1 and TRBJ2-1; perhaps TRBD2 as D (6 bases). Germline CDR1 is SGHRS and CDR2 is YFSETQ. V lost 6 bases to trimming and J lost 0 bases, with 16 bases between them. The CDR3 spans 16 residues. As DNA, the CDR3 is TGCGCCAGCAACTCCCTCCCCGGGAGCTCCTACAATGAGCAGTTCTTC. It codes for CASNSLPGSSYNEQFF. The full variable domain, in which reference TRBV5-1 and TRBJ2-1 provide the parts outside the CDR3, is KAGVTQTPRYLIKTRGQQVTLSCSPISGHRSVSWYQQTPGQGLQFLFEYFSETQRNKGNFPGRFSGRQFSNSRSEMNVSTLELGDSALYLCASNSLPGSSYNEQFFGPGTRLTVL.

The chain employs TRBV14 and TRBJ2-5; D might be TRBD2 (6 bases). Germline V lookup: CDR1 SGHDN, CDR2 FVKESK. The CDR3 is 16 residues long. Trimming took 1 base from V and 7 from J, leaving 19 bases between them. This CDR3 is CASSQGILPSVRTQYF. Written as DNA, the CDR3 is TGTGCCAGCAGCCAAGGGATACTTCCTAGCGTGCGGACCCAGTACTTC.

DNA of the CDR3: TGTGCCAGCAGCCCAGGACAGGGGGCGAACACTGAAGCTTTCTTT. Protein: CASSPGQGANTEAFF. V usage is TRBV11-3 and J usage is TRBJ1-1; TRBD1 matches at 11 bases. The germline CDR1 and CDR2 sequences are SGHNT and YENEEA. CDR3 length: 15 residues. V shed 5 bases, J shed 1 base, and the junction held 3 bases outside the gene matches. Full variable domain (remainder filled in from reference TRBV11-3 and TRBJ1-1): EAGVVQSPRYKIIEKKQPVAFWCNPISGHNTLYWYLQNLGQGPELLIRYENEEAVDDSQLPKDRFSAERLKGVDSTLKIQPAELGDSAVYLCASSPGQGANTEAFFGQGTRLTVV.

The chain carries TRBV30 and TRBJ1-2, with 10 bases lining up with TRBD1. Unmatched junction bases numbered 2, after V lost 1 base and J lost 6 bases. The germline V gene encodes CDR1 GTSNPN and CDR2 SVGIG (reference sequence). This CDR3 region has 13 residues. DNA for the CDR3: TGTGCCTGGAGTGAAGGGACAGGGGATGGCTACACCTTC. Translation: CAWSEGTGDGYTF. Variable domain in full (rest from reference TRBV30 and TRBJ1-2): SQTIHQWPATLVQPVGSPLSLECTVEGTSNPNLYWYRQAAGRGLQLLFYSVGIGQISSEVPQNLSASRPQDRQFILSSKKLLLSDSGFYLCAWSEGTGDGYTFGSGTRLTVV.

The gene calls are TRBV7-9 and TRBJ2-1, with TRBD2 identical over 13 bases. The germline gives CDR1 SEHNR, CDR2 FQNEAQ (reference sequence). The CDR3 covers 15 residues. The V and J ends lost 6 bases and 8 bases, in that order; junction bases with no gene match: 7. CDR3 sequence: CASRPLAGGGDEQFF. In DNA, the CDR3 is TGTGCCAGCAGACCACTAGCGGGAGGGGGTGATGAGCAGTTCTTC.

The J gene is TRBJ2-7, the V gene TRBV4-1, with a possible D match to TRBD1 (6 bases). CDR1 is MGHRA, CDR2 YSYEKL, per germline. The CDR3 loop spans 12 amino acids. V lost 4 bases and J 5 bases, leaving 9 bases between the germline ends. CDR3 region: CASSLTGNEQYF. In DNA, the CDR3 is TGCGCCAGCAGCCTGACAGGCAACGAGCAGTACTTC.

This rearrangement joins TRBV5-5 to TRBJ1-2; a possible D gene is TRBD1 (5 bases). Germline V gene data show CDR1 as SGHKS and CDR2 as YYEKEE (reference sequence). CDR3 length equals 14 residues. V lost 2 bases, J lost 1 base, and 9 bases lay in between. CDR3 sequence (DNA): TGTGCCAGCAGCTTTATCGGGGGTAACTATGGCTACACCTTC. Amino acids: CASSFIGGNYGYTF.

The genes are TRBV7-2 and TRBJ1-6; D unresolved. V lost 3 bases to trimming and J lost 4 bases, with 7 bases between them. The CDR3 spans 14 residues. Germline-derived CDR1 and CDR2 are SGHTA and FQGNSA. This CDR3 reads CASSFEWYNSPLHF. CDR3 DNA: TGTGCCAGCAGCTTCGAGTGGTATAATTCACCCCTCCACTTT.

The chain couples TRBV14 to TRBJ1-2; D is unresolved. The V gene's germline CDR1 is SGHDN and CDR2 FVKESK. This CDR3 has 15 amino acids. V dropped 1 base and J dropped 4 bases, with 13 bases sitting between them. The CDR3 bases are TGTGCCAGCAGCCAAGGTGGGGAGGCGGCCTATGGCTACACCTTC. Residues: CASSQGGEAAYGYTF.

The chain combines TRBV2 with TRBJ2-1; 7 nucleotides match TRBD2. Germline CDR1 reads SNHLY; CDR2 reads FYNNEI. The junction had 9 bases not matched to a gene; V was cut back by 2 bases and J by 2 bases. The CDR3 sequence is 17 residues long. CDR3 sequence (DNA): TGTGCCAGCAGTGAAAGCGGGGTCTGGGGTACCTACAATGAGCAGTTCTTC. It translates to CASSESGVWGTYNEQFF.

In nucleotides, the CDR3 is TGTGCCAGTAGCCCGGGAGGGACAGGGTTGTATGTCGATACGCAGTATTTT. Amino acids: CASSPGGTGLYVDTQYF. J is TRBJ2-3 and V is TRBV19; D is perhaps TRBD1 (9 bases). The length of the CDR3 is 17 residues. The germline V and J ends were trimmed by 6 bases and 6 bases, with 25 bases remaining between them. Germline CDR1 reads LNHDA; CDR2 reads SQIVND (reference sequence).

The chain joins TRBV11-2 to TRBJ1-1; 8 bases are shared with TRBD1. CDR1 SGHAT and CDR2 FQNNGV come from the germline V gene. The CDR3 has 15 amino acids. J gave up 5 bases and V 1 base, and 6 bases lay outside the gene matches. As DNA, the CDR3 is TGTGCCAGCAGCTTAGCCCGGACAGGGAAGACTGAAGCTTTCTTT. It specifies CASSLARTGKTEAFF.

The sample holds many counts of this clone. This chain connects TRBV3-1 (or the pseudogene TRBV3-2) to TRBJ2-7; 9 nucleotides align to TRBD2. Trimming cost V 6 bases and J 5 bases; bases outside gene matches: 8. The germline V gene has CDR1 LGHDT and CDR2 YNNKEL (reference sequence). CDR3 length: 14 residues. The CDR3 nucleotides are TGTGCCAGCAGTCTCGTCGGACTAGCGCACGAGCAGTACTTC. It yields the protein CASSLVGLAHEQYF.

The V and J genes are TRBV11-2 and TRBJ2-1; 10 bases match TRBD2. There are 15 residues in the CDR3. Trimming at V came to 0 bases and at J to 14 bases, leaving 10 bases not matched to a gene. The germline gives CDR1 SGHAT, CDR2 FQNNGV. The CDR3 region is CASSLDPSGSSGKFF. The CDR3 DNA reads TGTGCCAGCAGCTTAGACCCTAGCGGGAGTTCAGGGAAGTTCTTC.

The V gene is TRBV7-9, the J gene TRBJ2-7, with 9 bases matching TRBD1. Trimming removed 5 bases from V and 1 base from J; junction bases left unmatched: 3. Germline CDR1 reads SEHNR; CDR2 reads FQNEAQ (reference sequence). The CDR3 contains 14 residues. CDR3 sequence: CASSKQGASYEQYF. The CDR3 nucleotides are TGTGCCAGCAGCAAACAGGGGGCTTCCTACGAGCAGTACTTC. The entire variable domain, with the rest obtained from reference TRBV7-9 and TRBJ2-7, is as follows: DTGVSQNPRHKITKRGQNVTFRCDPISEHNRLYWYRQTLGQGPEFLTYFQNEAQLEKSRLLSDRFSAERPKGSFSTLEIQRTEQGDSAMYLCASSKQGASYEQYFGPGTRLTVT.

The rearrangement joins TRBV9 to TRBJ1-3; the D gene is possibly TRBD1 (6 bases). The CDR3 consists of 14 residues. Per germline, CDR1 SGDLS and CDR2 YYNGEE. V shed 1 base and J shed 4 bases, with 9 bases lying between them. CDR3 loop: CASSVQGLGNTIYF. The CDR3 DNA follows: TGTGCCAGCAGCGTACAGGGGTTAGGAAACACCATATATTTT.

The chain recombines TRBV28 with TRBJ2-2; D is unresolved. V dropped 2 bases and J dropped 4 bases, with 5 bases sitting between them. The CDR3 length is 13 residues. Germline V gene lookup returns CDR1 MDHEN and CDR2 SYDVKM. The CDR3 DNA is TGTGCCAGCAGTTTAGTCAGCACCGGGGAGCTGTTTTTT. Encoded protein: CASSLVSTGELFF. Supplemented by reference TRBV28 and TRBJ2-2, the full variable domain reads DVKVTQSSRYLVKRTGEKVFLECVQDMDHENMFWYRQDPGLGLRLIYFSYDVKMKEKGDIPEGYSVSREKKERFSLILESASTNQTSMYLCASSLVSTGELFFGEGSRLTVL.

The chain uses TRBV21-1 and TRBJ2-5; TRBD2 is the table's D call and was not checked against the DNA. TRBV21-1 is a pseudogene segment. The CDR3 has 22 amino acids. CDR3 nucleotide sequence: TGTGCCAGCAGCAAATGTAGTCTGTTACTAGCGGGAGACAACTCAACTGGAGAGACCCAGTACTTC. Its translation: CASSKCSLLLAGDNSTGETQYF.

In its sample, this clone was seen a few times. J is TRBJ1-4 and V is TRBV30; D is undetermined. The germline V and J ends were trimmed by 2 bases and 10 bases, with 26 bases remaining between them. Looked up from germline, CDR1 is GTSNPN and CDR2 is SVGIG (reference sequence). The CDR3 length is 17 residues. The CDR3, as DNA: TGTGCCTGGAGTACCCTGGATTCCAAGGCAGGAGGTGGAAAACTGTTTTTT. Encoded protein: CAWSTLDSKAGGGKLFF.

The chain joins TRBV28 to TRBJ1-4, with no clear D. This CDR3 region has 13 residues. The V gene lost 2 bases and the J gene lost 8 bases, with 9 bases spanning the gap. Per germline, CDR1 MDHEN and CDR2 SYDVKM. The CDR3 DNA follows: TGTGCCAGCAGTTTACCAGATACAGAAAAACTGTTTTTT. Its protein is CASSLPDTEKLFF.

The rearrangement joins TRBV11-2 to TRBJ1-2; 7 bases line up with TRBD1. This CDR3 comprises 15 residues. Germline V gives CDR1 SGHAT, CDR2 FQNNGV. The V gene end was trimmed by 7 bases and the J gene end by 4 bases; junction bases not matched to a gene: 12. Here the CDR3 reads CASTITPGQFYGYTF. The DNA of the CDR3 is TGTGCCAGCACCATCACCCCGGGACAGTTCTATGGCTACACCTTC.

V is TRBV3-1 (or the pseudogene TRBV3-2) and J is TRBJ1-1; D may be TRBD1 (5 bases). The V end lost 5 bases, the J end lost 4 bases, and 14 bases lay between the germline ends. The CDR3 is 14 residues long. Germline CDR1 is LGHDT and CDR2 is YNNKEL (reference sequence). CDR3 amino acids: CASSSWRGGTEAFF. The CDR3 nucleotides read TGTGCCAGCAGCTCATGGAGGGGAGGCACTGAAGCTTTCTTT.

The chain links TRBV5-8 to TRBJ1-5; D gene unclear. The V and J ends lost 4 bases and 3 bases respectively, with 11 bases between them. The CDR3 is made up of 14 amino acids. CDR1 and CDR2 (germline): SGHTS, YDEGEE. The CDR3 DNA reads as TGTGCCAGCAGCACCAGTGGTGACAATCAGCCCCAGCATTTT. Protein product: CASSTSGDNQPQHF.

The chain carries TRBV7-8 and TRBJ1-2, with TRBD1 matching over 9 bases. With V trimmed by 4 bases and J by 3 bases, 12 bases remained unmatched. This CDR3 comprises 17 residues. Germline V gene data show CDR1 as SGHVS and CDR2 as FQNEAQ. Written as DNA, the CDR3 is TGTGCCAGCAGCTCCGTCCGCACAGGGGGCGCGTACTATGGCTACACCTTC. It translates to CASSSVRTGGAYYGYTF. The full variable domain, with the rest looked up from reference TRBV7-8 and TRBJ1-2, is GAGVSQSPRYKVAKRGQDVALRCDPISGHVSLFWYQQALGQGPEFLTYFQNEAQLDKSGLPSDRFFAERPEGSVSTLKIQRTQQEDSAVYLCASSSVRTGGAYYGYTFGSGTRLTVV.

The gene calls are TRBV10-2 and TRBJ1-3, with 7 nucleotides matching TRBD1. Germline assignment: CDR1 WSHSY and CDR2 SAAADI. V lost 6 bases to trimming and J lost 0 bases; unmatched junction nucleotides: 2. The CDR3 runs 14 residues. CDR3 amino acids: CASRPGGSGNTIYF. DNA of the CDR3: TGCGCCAGCAGACCAGGGGGCTCTGGAAACACCATATATTTT.

The chain links TRBV28 to TRBJ2-1, with 9 bases matching TRBD2. Looked up from germline, CDR1 is MDHEN and CDR2 is SYDVKM. This CDR3 is 14 amino acids long. V lost 7 bases, J lost 3 bases, and 4 bases stayed unmatched. CDR3 sequence: CASKGSGSYNEQFF. The CDR3 DNA is TGTGCCAGCAAGGGTAGCGGGAGCTACAATGAGCAGTTCTTC.

The chain employs TRBV5-6 and TRBJ2-7, with D possibly matching TRBD2 (6 bases). Trimming removed 0 bases from V and 0 bases from J, with 10 bases in between. Germline V gene data show CDR1 as SGHDT and CDR2 as YYEEEE. The CDR3 sequence is 15 residues long. CDR3 region: CASSLDGLRSYEQYF. The CDR3 DNA reads TGTGCCAGCAGCTTGGATGGACTACGCTCCTACGAGCAGTACTTC.